This is a list of T cell receptor beta chains from one sample in a study of type 1 regulatory T cells. The antigens for these receptors are not known. Via MiXCR, TCRdb re-called the reads, giving one row per CDR3 protein. The sample holds fewer than 80,000 distinct CDR3 sequences, less than 25% seen once. Sequenced input: cultured type 1 regulatory T (Tr1) cells, either the whole culture or a sorted fraction (not recorded which). Receptors originate from a human donor in good health. CDR3s include the opening cysteine and the closing phenylalanine or tryptophan. D genes are given only for firm matches. The listing skips clone size in some rows; elsewhere it reads once, few, many or a size class.

v_gene	j_gene	abundance	d_gene	CDR3nt	CDR3aa
TRBV20-1	TRBJ1-4	few	-	TGCAGTGCTATATCGTCCCGATCTAATGAAAAACTGTTTTTT	CSAISSRSNEKLFF
TRBV29-1	TRBJ1-1	few	-	TGCAGCGCCCTCAGGGCGGGACCGAACACTGAAGCTTTCTTT	CSALRAGPNTEAFF
TRBV5-1	TRBJ2-3	few	-	TGCGCCAGCAGCTTGGACGTAGATACGCAGTATTTT	CASSLDVDTQYF
TRBV7-9	TRBJ2-7	few	TRBD1	TGTGCCAGCAGCTCGACAGGGGTATACAACGAGCAGTACTTC	CASSSTGVYNEQYF
TRBV20-1	TRBJ2-5	-	TRBD2	TGCAGTGCTGACGTCGGGACTAGCGGGAGGGCCACGGAGACCCAGTACTTC	CSADVGTSGRATETQYF
TRBV7-9	TRBJ2-3	-	-	TGTGCCAGCAGTCGATCGGGAGCAGATACGCAGTATTTT	CASSRSGADTQYF
TRBV5-1	TRBJ1-1	few	-	TGCGCCAGCAGTCTCACAGCGTCCAGCACTGAAGCTTTCTTT	CASSLTASSTEAFF
TRBV9	TRBJ2-2	-	TRBD2	TGTGCCAGCAGCGTAGTAGCGGGAGACCTTTCCACCGGGGAGCTGTTTTTT	CASSVVAGDLSTGELFF
TRBV5-1	TRBJ2-3	few	-	TGCGCCGGCAGCTCCTCCCCGGGAGCAGATACGCAGTATTTT	CAGSSSPGADTQYF
TRBV7-9	TRBJ2-7	-	-	TGTGCAATTAGGCGGGCGGGGGAGCAGTACTTC	CAIRRAGEQYF
TRBV3-1	TRBJ1-2	few	-	TGTGCCAGCAGCCCCGGGGAATATGGCTACACCTTC	CASSPGEYGYTF
TRBV28	TRBJ2-5	medium-sized	-	TGTGCCAGCAGTTTATCCCCGACTAGAGAGACCCAGTACTTC	CASSLSPTRETQYF
TRBV15	TRBJ2-1	-	-	TGTGCCACCAGCAGAGGGAGTGGAGGTCACAATGAGCAGTTCTTC	CATSRGSGGHNEQFF
TRBV18	TRBJ2-3	few	-	TGTGCCAGCTCACCGCCGACGCTCCGCACAGATACGCAGTATTTT	CASSPPTLRTDTQYF
TRBV15	TRBJ1-4	few	-	TGTGCCACCAGCTCAAATGCGGCAACTAATGAAAAACTGTTTTTT	CATSSNAATNEKLFF
TRBV5-5	TRBJ1-1	-	-	TGTGCCAGCAGCTTCGGTGGGGGCCTGGCTGAAGCTTTCTTT	CASSFGGGLAEAFF
TRBV9	TRBJ1-2	many	TRBD1	TGTGCCAGCAGCGCGGACAGGGTGGCGGCTAACTATGGCTACACCTTC	CASSADRVAANYGYTF
TRBV29-1	TRBJ1-1	few	-	TGCAGCGTTGGGGGGCAGACCCAAAACACTGAAGCTTTCTTT	CSVGGQTQNTEAFF
TRBV10-3	TRBJ1-2	-	-	TGTGCCATCAGTGACGGCGGAAACTATGGCTACACCTTC	CAISDGGNYGYTF
TRBV28	TRBJ2-7	-	-	TGTGCCAGCAGTTTTGGGGGTCGGGGGGCGTCTTCCTACTCCTACGAGCAGTACTTC	CASSFGGRGASSYSYEQYF
TRBV7-3	TRBJ2-2	-	-	TGTGCCAGCAGCCTCGGACAGCACACCGGGGAGCTGTTTTTT	CASSLGQHTGELFF
TRBV14	TRBJ2-1	-	-	TGTGCCAGCAGCCTTCTTTTCCCCGGGGGCAATGAGCAGTTCTTC	CASSLLFPGGNEQFF
TRBV5-1	TRBJ2-3	-	TRBD2	TGCGCCAGCGGCATACTAGCGGGAGCAGATACGCAGTATTTT	CASGILAGADTQYF